This passage covers 32 T cell receptor beta chains from one sample sequenced in a study of shared clonotypes between healthy human individuals. TCRdb keeps only in-frame clones here, not all; method: immunoSEQ multiplex PCR. The sample has around 700,000 clones; less than 80% are singletons. Sequenced: memory CD4+ T cells sorted from blood. As for subset: CD45RA-negative fraction. The receptors originated from a woman aged 25 to 39 in good health.

This chain uses TRBV7-3 with TRBJ2-1; TRBD2 aligns across 8 bases. The germline V gene encodes CDR1 SGHTA and CDR2 FQGTGA. The CDR3 is made up of 17 amino acids. V lost 5 bases, J lost 5 bases, and 14 bases stayed unmatched. The CDR3 sequence: CASSRSSGGHPNNEQFF. For the CDR3, the DNA is TGTGCCAGCAGCCGATCGTCGGGAGGGCATCCCAACAATGAGCAGTTCTTC.

This clone was counted a single time. This sequence joins TRBV28 and TRBJ1-5; weak D call: TRBD1 (6 bases). Trimming took 3 bases from V and 6 from J, leaving 24 bases between them. The CDR3 extends over 18 amino acids. Looked up from germline, CDR1 is MDHEN and CDR2 is SYDVKM. CDR3 bases: TGTGCCAGCAGTTTGGGGCTGTTTGGGGGGCAGGTTCCTCAGCCCCAGCATTTT. Translation gives CASSLGLFGGQVPQPQHF.

The J gene is TRBJ2-7, the V gene TRBV6-6; 7 bases agree with TRBD1. Germline V lookup: CDR1 MNHNY, CDR2 SVGAGI (reference sequence). V lost 6 bases and J lost 0; bases outside the gene matches: 5. The length of the CDR3 is 14 residues. The CDR3 region has the DNA TGTGCCAGCAGACTACAGGGGAACTCCTACGAGCAGTACTTC. Residues: CASRLQGNSYEQYF.

The chain combines TRBV11-2 with TRBJ1-2, with D uncertain. V was clipped by 3 bases and J by 4 bases, with 6 bases between them. CDR3 length: 12 residues. CDR1 is SGHAT, CDR2 FQNNGV, per germline. DNA for the CDR3: TGTGCCAGCAGCTTCAGTGGCTATGGCTACACCTTC. Protein: CASSFSGYGYTF.

The chain combines TRBV4-1 with TRBJ2-3, with 8 nucleotides matching TRBD2. V trimming: 4 bases; J trimming: 4 bases; junction bases outside the gene matches: 7. Germline assignment: CDR1 MGHRA and CDR2 YSYEKL. This CDR3 has 15 residues. In DNA, the CDR3 is TGCGCCAGCAGCCCGCACGGACTAGCCCCAGATACGCAGTATTTT. Protein: CASSPHGLAPDTQYF.

This clone has a handful of counts. The V call is TRBV28, the J call TRBJ1-2; D call uncertain. This CDR3 is built from 14 residues. Germline CDR1 MDHEN, CDR2 SYDVKM. V was pared by 2 bases and J by 8 bases, with 15 bases between. CDR3 sequence: CASSLGPGRIGYTF. In DNA form, the CDR3 reads TGTGCCAGCAGTTTAGGGCCGGGGAGGATCGGCTACACCTTC.

A note on this clone: The sample contains more than one DNA sequence encoding this CDR3. This chain joins TRBV2 and TRBJ2-7, with 7 bases aligning to TRBD1. Per the germline V gene, CDR1 is SNHLY and CDR2 is FYNNEI. Trimming cost V 9 bases and J 2 bases; bases outside gene matches: 1. The CDR3 runs 11 residues. CDR3 protein: CASDRAYEQYF. The CDR3 DNA reads as TGTGCCAGTGACAGGGCCTACGAGCAGTACTTC.

This rearrangement joins TRBV25-1 to TRBJ2-3; D is possibly TRBD2 (5 bases). V was shortened by 5 bases and J by 2 bases, with 14 bases between the two germline ends. The CDR3 totals 15 residues. The germline CDR1 and CDR2 sequences are MGHDK and SYGVNS. The CDR3 region has the DNA TGTGCCAGCAGTTCCCCCGCGGGCATCACAGATACGCAGTATTTT. As protein: CASSSPAGITDTQYF. The full variable domain, rest sourced from reference TRBV25-1 and TRBJ2-3, is EADIYQTPRYLVIGTGKKITLECSQTMGHDKMYWYQQDPGMELHLIHYSYGVNSTEKGDLSSESTVSRIRTEHFPLTLESARPSHTSQYLCASSSPAGITDTQYFGPGTRLTVL.

As concerns this clone: This likely reflects a read error, since a far larger clone is one base away. Other DNA sequences from this sample encode an identical CDR3 as well. The V and J genes are TRBV11-2 and TRBJ2-2; D gene ambiguous. Germline lookup yields CDR1 SGHAT and CDR2 FQNNGV. The CDR3 contains 15 residues. The CDR3 region is CASSFVLSNTGELFF. The CDR3 nucleotides read TGTGCCAGTAGCTTCGTGCTATCGAACACCGGGGAGCTGTTTTTT.

This sequence joins TRBV7-3 and TRBJ1-1; D uncertain. The germline V gene has CDR1 SGHTA and CDR2 FQGTGA. Trimming removed 6 bases at V and 0 bases at J, with 8 bases between. The CDR3 is 13 amino acids. The CDR3 sequence: CASRFGLNTEAFF. CDR3 nucleotide sequence: TGTGCCAGCAGGTTTGGCCTGAACACTGAAGCTTTCTTT.

On this clone itself: The same CDR3 arises from other DNA sequences in this sample as well. The genes are TRBV9 and TRBJ2-3; 8 nucleotides match TRBD2. Looked up from germline, CDR1 is SGDLS and CDR2 is YYNGEE. V lost 0 bases to trimming and J lost 1 base; unmatched junction nucleotides: 1. CDR3 length equals 15 residues. In nucleotides, the CDR3 is TGTGCCAGCAGCGTAGGGACTAGCCGCACAGATACGCAGTATTTT. Translating it yields CASSVGTSRTDTQYF.

The chain recombines TRBV6-5 with TRBJ1-1; D remains ambiguous. The V end was cut by 6 bases, the J end by 0 bases, with 11 bases between. CDR1 and CDR2 (germline): MNHEY, SVGAGI. The CDR3 is 14 amino acids. DNA for the CDR3: TGTGCCAGCAGGTCCAACCAGGTGAACACTGAAGCTTTCTTT. Protein: CASRSNQVNTEAFF.

The CDR3 is CASSPSGNRQETQYF. The CDR3 nucleotides read TGTGCCAGCAGCCCATCCGGTAACCGCCAAGAGACCCAGTACTTC. The V and J genes are TRBV5-4 and TRBJ2-5; D not certain. The CDR3 length is 15 residues. V dropped 4 bases and J dropped 1 base, with 14 bases sitting between them. Germline V gives CDR1 SGHNT, CDR2 YYREEE (reference sequence).

This clone has just one count. Other nucleotide sequences in the sample specify the same CDR3. The chain couples TRBV5-1 to TRBJ1-4; maybe TRBD1 (6 bases). V was clipped by 7 bases and J by 5 bases, with 15 bases between them. The CDR3 contains 14 residues. The germline V gene has CDR1 SGHRS and CDR2 YFSETQ. This CDR3 is CASSLDSLNEKLFF. CDR3 DNA: TGCGCCAGCTCTTTGGACAGCCTAAATGAAAAACTGTTTTTT.

This rearrangement joins TRBV27 to TRBJ2-7; 8 positions match TRBD2. The CDR3 loop spans 16 amino acids. V was clipped by 1 base and J by 2 bases; unmatched bases: 7. From germline, CDR1 is MNHEY and CDR2 SMNVEV (reference sequence). CDR3 amino acids: CASSLFHPSGPYEQYF. Written as DNA, the CDR3 is TGTGCCAGCAGTTTATTCCACCCTAGCGGGCCCTACGAGCAGTACTTC.

A single count supports this clone. The chain links TRBV9 to TRBJ1-3; 7 nucleotides line up with TRBD1. V shed 4 bases, J shed 2 bases, and the junction held 3 bases outside the gene matches. CDR3 length: 14 residues. Germline assignment: CDR1 SGDLS and CDR2 YYNGEE. The CDR3 spells CASSKTGTGNTIYF. The CDR3 DNA is TGTGCCAGCAGCAAGACAGGGACTGGAAACACCATATATTTT.

The rearrangement uses TRBV11-3 and TRBJ2-3; D remains unclear. This CDR3 has 13 amino acids. The germline V and J ends were trimmed by 4 bases and 4 bases, with 9 bases remaining between them. The germline V gene has CDR1 SGHNT and CDR2 YENEEA. CDR3 residues: CASSSQQADTQYF. The CDR3 nucleotides are TGTGCCAGCAGCTCCCAGCAAGCAGATACGCAGTATTTT.

J is TRBJ1-2 and V is TRBV28; D is possibly TRBD1 (6 bases). V lost 4 bases and J 2 bases, leaving 17 bases between the germline ends. The CDR3 has 16 residues. Germline V gene data show CDR1 as MDHEN and CDR2 as SYDVKM. The CDR3 nucleotides read TGTGCCAGCAGTTACCCGTTGGGGGGCCGGAACTATGGCTACACCTTC. Translated, it gives CASSYPLGGRNYGYTF.

The chain combines TRBV18 with TRBJ2-4; D perhaps matches TRBD2 (5 bases). Germline assignment: CDR1 KGHSH and CDR2 LQKENI. This CDR3 has 16 residues. Trimming removed 2 bases from V and 6 bases from J, with 17 bases in between. DNA of the CDR3: TGTGCCAGCTCACCAGGGCGGGTCACGGCAGGAAACATTCAGTACTTC. This translates into CASSPGRVTAGNIQYF.

This rearrangement joins TRBV5-8 to TRBJ1-5; possible D gene TRBD1, 6 bases. This CDR3 is built from 14 residues. Trimming removed 0 bases at V and 7 bases at J, with 11 bases between. In germline, CDR1 is SGHTS, CDR2 YDEGEE. In DNA form, the CDR3 reads TGTGCCAGCAGCTTGGGGACCAGGGGCCAGCCCCAGCATTTT. Amino acid sequence: CASSLGTRGQPQHF.

On this clone itself: This same CDR3 is encoded by further DNA sequences in the sample. In nucleotides, the CDR3 is TGTGCCAGCAGTCGGGAGGGGAACACCGGGGAGCTGTTTTTT. Translation: CASSREGNTGELFF. V and J are TRBV6-5 and TRBJ2-2; 8 nucleotides line up with TRBD2. Germline V gene sequence: CDR1 MNHEY, CDR2 SVGAGI. The CDR3 contains 14 residues. J gave up 1 base and V 5 bases, and 0 bases lay outside the gene matches.

The rearrangement links TRBV18 to TRBJ2-7; perhaps TRBD1 as D (6 bases). V was pared by 1 base and J by 6 bases, with 16 bases between. The germline V gene encodes CDR1 KGHSH and CDR2 LQKENI. The CDR3 is made up of 15 amino acids. The CDR3 sequence is CASSPLRDTAFEQYF. The CDR3 nucleotides are TGTGCCAGCTCACCACTCCGGGACACAGCCTTCGAGCAGTACTTC.

This rearrangement joins TRBV28 to TRBJ2-2, with 9 bases aligning to TRBD1. Germline CDR1 reads MDHEN; CDR2 reads SYDVKM. V lost 3 bases and J lost 6; bases outside the gene matches: 5. The CDR3 is 15 residues long. The CDR3 bases are TGTGCCAGCAGTTTCGTACAGGGGGCTGCCGGGGAGCTGTTTTTT. Its translation is CASSFVQGAAGELFF.

This clone was seen a single time. This rearrangement joins TRBV19 to TRBJ2-7, with D possibly being TRBD1 or TRBD2 (5 bases each). The CDR3 runs 15 residues. CDR1 and CDR2 from the germline V gene are LNHDA and SQIVND (reference sequence). Trimming removed 3 bases from V and 5 bases from J, with 17 bases in between. In nucleotides, the CDR3 is TGTGCCAGTAGTATTCGGTGGGGGAGTACGAACGAGCAGTACTTC. Translated, it gives CASSIRWGSTNEQYF.

In DNA form, the CDR3 reads TGCAGCGTGAGACCGGGACAGGGGTTAGATACGCAGTATTTT. It yields the protein CSVRPGQGLDTQYF. The chain employs TRBV29-1 and TRBJ2-3; 10 nucleotides match TRBD1. The germline CDR1 and CDR2 sequences are SQVTM and ANQGSEA. V lost 6 bases to trimming and J lost 5 bases; unmatched junction nucleotides: 8. The CDR3 length is 14 residues.

This clone occurred many times. V and J are TRBV5-1 and TRBJ2-3; TRBD2 agrees at 11 bases. This CDR3 is built from 16 residues. The germline CDR1 and CDR2 sequences are SGHRS and YFSETQ. Trimming took 0 bases from V and 7 from J; bases not matched to a gene: 7. Here the CDR3 DNA reads TGCGCCAGCAGCTTGGAGCTAGCGGGAGGTGAGAATACGCAGTATTTT. As protein: CASSLELAGGENTQYF.

V usage is TRBV29-1 and J usage is TRBJ1-3; D gene ambiguous. The germline V gene encodes CDR1 SQVTM and CDR2 ANQGSEA. V lost 6 bases and J 4 bases, leaving 10 bases between the germline ends. The CDR3 totals 12 residues. The CDR3 is CSVASDGNTIYF. CDR3 nucleotides: TGCAGCGTCGCTTCCGACGGAAACACCATATATTTT.

The chain has TRBV9 and TRBJ1-3; no firm D call. Per the germline V gene, CDR1 is SGDLS and CDR2 is YYNGEE. The CDR3 has 15 residues. Trimming removed 0 bases at V and 0 bases at J, with 7 bases between. In nucleotides, the CDR3 is TGTGCCAGCAGCGTAGCATGGGACTCTGGAAACACCATATATTTT. It codes for CASSVAWDSGNTIYF.

The V call is TRBV5-1, the J call TRBJ1-3; 9 bases match TRBD1. This CDR3 region has 15 residues. In germline, CDR1 is SGHRS, CDR2 YFSETQ. The V gene end was trimmed by 4 bases and the J gene end by 0 bases; junction bases not matched to a gene: 2. Here the CDR3 reads CASSGQGNSGNTIYF. The CDR3 nucleotides are TGCGCCAGCAGCGGACAGGGGAACTCTGGAAACACCATATATTTT.

V and J are TRBV5-6 and TRBJ2-2; 9 bases match TRBD2. Germline V lookup: CDR1 SGHDT, CDR2 YYEEEE. Trimming took 4 bases from V and 0 from J; bases not matched to a gene: 4. This CDR3 region has 16 residues. This CDR3 is CASSLLAGSNTGELFF. The CDR3 coding sequence is TGTGCCAGCAGCCTACTAGCGGGTTCGAACACCGGGGAGCTGTTTTTT.

J is TRBJ1-1 and V is TRBV9, with 9 bases that match TRBD1. Trimming cost V 0 bases and J 1 base; bases outside gene matches: 13. Germline CDR1 SGDLS, CDR2 YYNGEE. This CDR3 is built from 19 residues. The CDR3 spells CASSVATGTGLGTNTEAFF. CDR3 DNA: TGTGCCAGCAGCGTAGCTACGGGGACAGGGCTAGGGACGAACACTGAAGCTTTCTTT. Filled out from reference TRBV9 and TRBJ1-1, the complete variable domain reads DSGVTQTPKHLITATGQRVTLRCSPRSGDLSVYWYQQSLDQGLQFLIQYYNGEERAKGNILERFSAQQFPDLHSELNLSSLELGDSALYFCASSVATGTGLGTNTEAFFGQGTRLTVV.

V usage is TRBV5-1 and J usage is TRBJ2-2; the D gene is possibly TRBD1 (7 bases). Trimming took 4 bases from V and 7 from J, leaving 17 bases between them. Looked up from germline, CDR1 is SGHRS and CDR2 is YFSETQ. The CDR3 sequence is 15 residues long. The CDR3 loop is CASSGRQGGRGELFF. The CDR3 DNA sequence: TGCGCCAGCAGCGGACGACAGGGAGGACGCGGGGAGCTGTTTTTT.